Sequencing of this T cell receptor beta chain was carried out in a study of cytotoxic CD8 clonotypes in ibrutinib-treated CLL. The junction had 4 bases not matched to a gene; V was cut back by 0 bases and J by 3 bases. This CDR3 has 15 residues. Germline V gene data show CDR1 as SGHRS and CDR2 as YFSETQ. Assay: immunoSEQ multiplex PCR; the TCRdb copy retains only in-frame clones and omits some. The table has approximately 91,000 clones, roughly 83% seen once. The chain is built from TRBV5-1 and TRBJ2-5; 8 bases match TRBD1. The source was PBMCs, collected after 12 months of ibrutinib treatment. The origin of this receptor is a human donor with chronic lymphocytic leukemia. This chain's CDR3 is CASSLGDRSEETQYF. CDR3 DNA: TGCGCCAGCAGCTTGGGGGACAGGTCAGAAGAGACCCAGTACTTC. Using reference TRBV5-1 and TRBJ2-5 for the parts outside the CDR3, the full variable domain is KAGVTQTPRYLIKTRGQQVTLSCSPISGHRSVSWYQQTPGQGLQFLFEYFSETQRNKGNFPGRFSGRQFSNSRSEMNVSTLELGDSALYLCASSLGDRSEETQYFGPGTRLLVL.